This TCR beta chain emerged from a study of monozygotic twins with inflammatory bowel disease. From the 5' RACE reads, TCRdb lists one entry per CDR3 protein and no DNA. The data include about 210,000 distinct CDR3 sequences; the top ten clones carry 7.5% to 8%. This receptor was taken from a human donor with ulcerative colitis or Crohn's disease, or a healthy co-twin of an affected twin (not recorded which). Material for sequencing was blood.

CDR3 in amino acids: CASSQDEGGEQYF. This chain connects TRBV4-1 to TRBJ2-7; the TCRdb call, TRBD1, lacks DNA for checking. The CDR3 totals 13 residues. The germline V gene encodes CDR1 MGHRA and CDR2 YSYEKL.